What follows describes a single T cell receptor beta chain. Its cognate antigen is unknown. The record originates from a study of CD8+ T cells in alopecia areata. Study results and limitations: Having one nonresponder leaves uncertain how baseline CD8+ expansion relates to response.

Extraction and reverse transcription of RNA yielded cDNA as the sequencing template. Clones were read by immunoSEQ multiplex PCR, and TCRdb kept only the in-frame ones, dropping some. The data contain around 110,000 clones, about 60% of them singletons. Treatment here: oral pan-JAK inhibitor, 5-10 mg twice daily. V was trimmed by 4 bases and J by 8 bases, leaving 16 bases between them. The CDR3 has 14 residues. CDR1 and CDR2 from the germline V gene are SGDLS and YYNGEE. Here the sequenced sample was CD8+ T cells sorted from blood, taken at week 24, from a patient treated with tofacitinib. The rearrangement links TRBV9 to TRBJ1-5; D call uncertain. The receptor's source is a human donor with alopecia areata. The CDR3 DNA reads TGTGCCAGCAGCCCCCAGGATTTCCCCGAGCCCCAGCATTTT. This translates into CASSPQDFPEPQHF.